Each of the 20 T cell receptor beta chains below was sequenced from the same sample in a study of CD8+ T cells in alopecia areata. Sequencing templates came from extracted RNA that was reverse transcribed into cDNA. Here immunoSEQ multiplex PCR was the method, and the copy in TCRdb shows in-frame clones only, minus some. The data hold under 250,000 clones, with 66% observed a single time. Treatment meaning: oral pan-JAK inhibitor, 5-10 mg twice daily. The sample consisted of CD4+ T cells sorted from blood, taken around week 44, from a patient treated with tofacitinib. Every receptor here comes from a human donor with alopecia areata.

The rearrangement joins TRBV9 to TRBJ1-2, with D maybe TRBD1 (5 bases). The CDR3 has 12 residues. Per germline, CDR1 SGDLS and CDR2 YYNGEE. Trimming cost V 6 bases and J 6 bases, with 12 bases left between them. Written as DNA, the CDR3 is TGTGCCAGCAAGCGGTTAGGGGATGGCTACACCTTC. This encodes CASKRLGDGYTF.

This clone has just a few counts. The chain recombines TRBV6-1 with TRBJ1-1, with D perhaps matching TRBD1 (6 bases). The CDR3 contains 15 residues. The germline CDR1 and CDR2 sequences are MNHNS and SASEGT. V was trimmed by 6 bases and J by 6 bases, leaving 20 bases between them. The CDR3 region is CASRRPRGQYPEAFF. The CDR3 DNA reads TGTGCCAGCAGACGACCCCGCGGACAGTACCCTGAAGCTTTCTTT.

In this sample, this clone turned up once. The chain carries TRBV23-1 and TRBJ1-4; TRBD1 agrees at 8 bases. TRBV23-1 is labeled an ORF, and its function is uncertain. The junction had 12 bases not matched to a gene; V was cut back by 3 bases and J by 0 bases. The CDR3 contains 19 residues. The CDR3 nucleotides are TGCGCCAGCAGTCAGGCCGGGACAGGTTTTTATGCAACTAATGAAAAACTGTTTTTT. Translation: CASSQAGTGFYATNEKLFF.

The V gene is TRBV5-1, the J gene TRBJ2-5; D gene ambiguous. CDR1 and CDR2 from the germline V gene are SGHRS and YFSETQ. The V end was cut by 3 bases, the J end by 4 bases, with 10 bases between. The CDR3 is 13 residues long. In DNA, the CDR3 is TGCGCCAGCAGCTACCCCCGGACAGAGACCCAGTACTTC. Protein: CASSYPRTETQYF.

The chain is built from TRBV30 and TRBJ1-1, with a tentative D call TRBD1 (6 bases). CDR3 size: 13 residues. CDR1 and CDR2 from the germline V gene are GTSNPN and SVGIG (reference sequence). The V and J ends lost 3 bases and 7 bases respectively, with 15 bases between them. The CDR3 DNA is TGTGCCTGGAGCAGGGGACGAATCGGTGAAGCTTTCTTT. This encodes CAWSRGRIGEAFF. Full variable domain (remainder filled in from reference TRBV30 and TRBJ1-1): SQTIHQWPATLVQPVGSPLSLECTVEGTSNPNLYWYRQAAGRGLQLLFYSVGIGQISSEVPQNLSASRPQDRQFILSSKKLLLSDSGFYLCAWSRGRIGEAFFGQGTRLTVV.

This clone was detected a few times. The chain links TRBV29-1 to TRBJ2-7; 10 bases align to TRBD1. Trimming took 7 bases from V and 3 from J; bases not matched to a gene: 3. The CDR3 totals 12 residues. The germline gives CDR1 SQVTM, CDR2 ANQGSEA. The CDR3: CSAGQGVYEQYF. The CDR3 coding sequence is TGCAGCGCCGGACAGGGGGTCTACGAGCAGTACTTC.

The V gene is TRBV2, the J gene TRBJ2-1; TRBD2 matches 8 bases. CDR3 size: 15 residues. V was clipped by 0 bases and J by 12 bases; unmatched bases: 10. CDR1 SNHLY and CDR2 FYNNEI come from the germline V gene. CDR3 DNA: TGTGCCAGCAGTGAAGCCGGGACTAGTGGGAGACGGCAGTTCTTC. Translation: CASSEAGTSGRRQFF.

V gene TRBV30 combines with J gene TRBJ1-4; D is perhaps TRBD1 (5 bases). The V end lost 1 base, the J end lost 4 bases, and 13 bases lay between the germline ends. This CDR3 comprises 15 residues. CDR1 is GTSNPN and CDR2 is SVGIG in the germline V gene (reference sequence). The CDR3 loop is CAWSAHGALNEKLFF. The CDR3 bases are TGTGCCTGGAGTGCCCACGGGGCCCTTAATGAAAAACTGTTTTTT.

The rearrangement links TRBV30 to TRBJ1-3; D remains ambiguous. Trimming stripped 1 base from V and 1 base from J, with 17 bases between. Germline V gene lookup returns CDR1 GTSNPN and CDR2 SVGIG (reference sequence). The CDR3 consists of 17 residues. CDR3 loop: CAWSAISRGVSGNTIYF. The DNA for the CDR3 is TGTGCCTGGAGTGCCATAAGCCGCGGAGTTTCTGGAAACACCATATATTTT.

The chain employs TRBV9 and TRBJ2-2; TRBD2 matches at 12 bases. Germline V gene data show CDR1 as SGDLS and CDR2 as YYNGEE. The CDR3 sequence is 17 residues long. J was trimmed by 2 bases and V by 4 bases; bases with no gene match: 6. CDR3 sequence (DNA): TGTGCCAGCAGCCTCGGACTAGCGGGGATTAACACCGGGGAGCTGTTTTTT. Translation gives CASSLGLAGINTGELFF.

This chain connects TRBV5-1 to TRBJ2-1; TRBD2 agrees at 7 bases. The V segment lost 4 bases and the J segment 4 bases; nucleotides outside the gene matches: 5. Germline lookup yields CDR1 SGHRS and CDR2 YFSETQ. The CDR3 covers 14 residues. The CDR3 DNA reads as TGCGCCAGCAGCCCGGGACTATCGTACAATGAGCAGTTCTTC. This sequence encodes CASSPGLSYNEQFF.

CDR3 loop: CASTSIASARDQTF. The DNA for the CDR3 is TGCGCCAGCACCTCGATTGCTTCAGCCAGGGATCAAACCTTC. The rearrangement joins TRBV5-1 to TRBJ1-2; D might be TRBD1 (5 bases). Trimming left V 6 bases short and J 14 bases short, with 26 bases between. The CDR3 loop spans 14 amino acids. Germline-derived CDR1 and CDR2 are SGHRS and YFSETQ.

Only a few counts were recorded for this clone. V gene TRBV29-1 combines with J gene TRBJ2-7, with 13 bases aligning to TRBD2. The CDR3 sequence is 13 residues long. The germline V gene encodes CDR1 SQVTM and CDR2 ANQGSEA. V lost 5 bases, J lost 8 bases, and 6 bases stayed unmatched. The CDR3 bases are TGCAGCGTTCTGGGACTAGCGGGGACCCAGCAGTACTTC. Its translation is CSVLGLAGTQQYF.

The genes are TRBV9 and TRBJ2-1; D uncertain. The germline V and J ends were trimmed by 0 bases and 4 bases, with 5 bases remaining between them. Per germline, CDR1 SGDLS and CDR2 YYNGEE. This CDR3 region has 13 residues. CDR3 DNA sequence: TGTGCCAGCAGCGTAGAACTATACAATGAGCAGTTCTTC. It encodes CASSVELYNEQFF. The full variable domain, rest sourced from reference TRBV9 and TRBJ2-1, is DSGVTQTPKHLITATGQRVTLRCSPRSGDLSVYWYQQSLDQGLQFLIQYYNGEERAKGNILERFSAQQFPDLHSELNLSSLELGDSALYFCASSVELYNEQFFGPGTRLTVL.

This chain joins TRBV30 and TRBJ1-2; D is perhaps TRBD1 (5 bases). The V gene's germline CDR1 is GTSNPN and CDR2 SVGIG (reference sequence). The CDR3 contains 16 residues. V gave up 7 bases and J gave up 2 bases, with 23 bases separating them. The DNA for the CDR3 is TGTGCCTCTACCTTGGGACGTCGAGGACGAAACTATGGCTACACCTTC. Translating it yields CASTLGRRGRNYGYTF. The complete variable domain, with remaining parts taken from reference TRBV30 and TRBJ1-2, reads SQTIHQWPATLVQPVGSPLSLECTVEGTSNPNLYWYRQAAGRGLQLLFYSVGIGQISSEVPQNLSASRPQDRQFILSSKKLLLSDSGFYLCASTLGRRGRNYGYTFGSGTRLTVV.

CDR3 amino acids: CAWGTESGNTIYF. CDR3 bases: TGTGCCTGGGGGACTGAGTCTGGAAACACCATATATTTT. The chain is built from TRBV30 and TRBJ1-3; D is possibly TRBD1 (5 bases). Trimming removed 5 bases at V and 1 base at J, with 9 bases between. The CDR3 covers 13 residues. The germline gives CDR1 GTSNPN, CDR2 SVGIG (reference sequence). Supplemented by reference TRBV30 and TRBJ1-3, the full variable domain reads SQTIHQWPATLVQPVGSPLSLECTVEGTSNPNLYWYRQAAGRGLQLLFYSVGIGQISSEVPQNLSASRPQDRQFILSSKKLLLSDSGFYLCAWGTESGNTIYFGEGSWLTVV.

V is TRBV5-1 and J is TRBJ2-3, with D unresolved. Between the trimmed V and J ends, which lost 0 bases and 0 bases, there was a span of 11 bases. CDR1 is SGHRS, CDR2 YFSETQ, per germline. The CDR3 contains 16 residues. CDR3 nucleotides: TGCGCCAGCAGCTTGGACCGACCTAAGAGCACAGATACGCAGTATTTT. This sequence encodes CASSLDRPKSTDTQYF.

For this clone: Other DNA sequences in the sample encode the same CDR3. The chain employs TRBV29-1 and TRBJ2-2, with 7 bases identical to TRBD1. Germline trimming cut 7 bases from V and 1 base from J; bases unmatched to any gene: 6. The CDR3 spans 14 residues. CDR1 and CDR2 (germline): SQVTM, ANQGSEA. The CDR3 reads CSGRTGGNTGELFF. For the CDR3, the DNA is TGCAGCGGACGGACAGGTGGGAACACCGGGGAGCTGTTTTTT.

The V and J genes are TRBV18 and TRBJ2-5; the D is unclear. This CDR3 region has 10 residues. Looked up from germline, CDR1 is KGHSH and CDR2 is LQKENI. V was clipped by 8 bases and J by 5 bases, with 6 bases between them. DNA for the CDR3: TGTGCCAGCCCTGGGGAGACCCAGTACTTC. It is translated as CASPGETQYF.

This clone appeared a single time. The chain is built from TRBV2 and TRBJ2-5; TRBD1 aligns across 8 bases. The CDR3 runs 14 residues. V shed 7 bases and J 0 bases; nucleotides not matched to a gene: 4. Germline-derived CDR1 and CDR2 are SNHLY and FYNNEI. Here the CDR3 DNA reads TGTGCCAGCAAGATGACAGGGGACCAAGAGACCCAGTACTTC. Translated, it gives CASKMTGDQETQYF.